This T cell receptor beta chain is from a study of blood T cells in healthy people across ages. The use of a sample-barcoded 5' primer and a J-beta primer mix characterized a second PCR of about 7 to 12 cycles. A 12-random-nucleotide template-switch adaptor tagged each cDNA molecule. TCRdb re-called the 5' RACE reads with MiXCR, one entry per CDR3 protein. The sample has 600,000 or so distinct CDR3 sequences; around half are singletons. A minimum of 6 million PBMCs was isolated per sample. For this clonotype: A much larger clonotype is one base distant, so this may be a read error.

This CDR3 has 13 amino acids. The germline V gene has CDR1 MNHNY and CDR2 SVGAGI (reference sequence). This receptor was taken from a man of 80 years or more in good health. Specimen: blood. The chain couples TRBV6-6 to TRBJ1-2, with unresolved D. CDR3 DNA sequence: TGTGTCAGCAGTTCGGGTATTTCGGAGGGCTACACCTTC. Translating gives CVSSSGISEGYTF.